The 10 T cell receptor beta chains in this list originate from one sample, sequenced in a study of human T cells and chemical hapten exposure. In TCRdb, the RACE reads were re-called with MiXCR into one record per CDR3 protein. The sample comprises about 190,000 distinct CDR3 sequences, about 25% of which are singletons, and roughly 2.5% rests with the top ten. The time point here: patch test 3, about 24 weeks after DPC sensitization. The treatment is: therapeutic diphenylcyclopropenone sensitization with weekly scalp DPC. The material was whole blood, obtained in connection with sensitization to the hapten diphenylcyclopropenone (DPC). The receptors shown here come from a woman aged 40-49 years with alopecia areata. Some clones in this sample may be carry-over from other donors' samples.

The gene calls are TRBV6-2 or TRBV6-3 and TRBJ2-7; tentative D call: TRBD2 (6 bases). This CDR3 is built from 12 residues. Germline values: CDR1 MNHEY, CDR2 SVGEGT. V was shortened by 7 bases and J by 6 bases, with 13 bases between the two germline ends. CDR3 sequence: CASTDTSREQYF. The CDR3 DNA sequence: TGTGCCAGCACCGATACTAGCCGCGAGCAGTACTTC.

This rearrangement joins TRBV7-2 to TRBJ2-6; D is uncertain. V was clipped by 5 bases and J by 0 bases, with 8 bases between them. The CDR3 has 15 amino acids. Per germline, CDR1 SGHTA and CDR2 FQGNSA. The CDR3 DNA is TGTGCCAGCAGCCTGCCTCCCTCTGGGGCCAACGTCCTGACTTTC. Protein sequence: CASSLPPSGANVLTF.

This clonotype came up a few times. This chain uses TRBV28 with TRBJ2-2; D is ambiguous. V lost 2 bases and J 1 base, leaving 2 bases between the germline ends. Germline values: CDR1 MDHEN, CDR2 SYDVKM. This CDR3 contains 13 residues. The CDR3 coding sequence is TGTGCCAGCAGTTTAAAGAACACCGGGGAGCTGTTTTTT. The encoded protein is CASSLKNTGELFF.

The CDR3 DNA follows: TGCGCCAGCAGCTTGGACAGGACCCATGAAGCTTTCTTT. Amino acids: CASSLDRTHEAFF. J is TRBJ1-1 and V is TRBV5-1; D perhaps matches TRBD1 (5 bases). CDR1 SGHRS and CDR2 YFSETQ come from the germline V gene. The CDR3 is 13 amino acids. V lost 0 bases and J lost 7, with 10 bases in between.

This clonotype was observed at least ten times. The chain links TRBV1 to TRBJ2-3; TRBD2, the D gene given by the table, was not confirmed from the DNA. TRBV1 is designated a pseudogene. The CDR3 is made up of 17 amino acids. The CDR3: CTSSQRMERGVGDTQYF. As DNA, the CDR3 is TGCACCAGCAGCCAAAGGATGGAGCGGGGGGTTGGAGATACGCAGTATTTT.

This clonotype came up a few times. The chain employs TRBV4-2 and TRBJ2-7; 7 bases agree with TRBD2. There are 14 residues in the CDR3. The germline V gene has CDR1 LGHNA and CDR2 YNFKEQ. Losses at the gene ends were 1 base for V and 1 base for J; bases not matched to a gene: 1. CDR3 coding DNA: TGTGCCAGCAGCCAAGGGACTAGGTCCTACGAGCAGTACTTC. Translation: CASSQGTRSYEQYF.

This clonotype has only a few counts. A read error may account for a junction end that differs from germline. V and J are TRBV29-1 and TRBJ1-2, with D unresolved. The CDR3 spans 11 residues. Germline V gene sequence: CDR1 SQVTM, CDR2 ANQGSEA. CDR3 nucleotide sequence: TGCAGCGTTGTGCTAGAGTCTGGCTACAACTTC. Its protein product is CSVVLESGYNF.

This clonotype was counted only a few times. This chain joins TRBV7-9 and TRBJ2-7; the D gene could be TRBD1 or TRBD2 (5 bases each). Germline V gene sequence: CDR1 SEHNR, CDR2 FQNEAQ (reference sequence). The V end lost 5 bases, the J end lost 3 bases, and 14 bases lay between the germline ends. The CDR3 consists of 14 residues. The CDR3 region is CASSHRDPNYEQYF. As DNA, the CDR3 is TGTGCCAGCAGCCATAGGGACCCAAACTACGAGCAGTACTTC.

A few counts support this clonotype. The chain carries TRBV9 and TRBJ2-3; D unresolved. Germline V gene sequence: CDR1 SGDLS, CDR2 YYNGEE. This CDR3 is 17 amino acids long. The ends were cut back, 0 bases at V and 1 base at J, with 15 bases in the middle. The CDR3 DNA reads TGTGCCAGCAGCGTAGGAGGTGGGTGGGCCGGCACAGATACGCAGTATTTT. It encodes CASSVGGGWAGTDTQYF. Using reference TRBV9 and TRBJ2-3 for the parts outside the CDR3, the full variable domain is DSGVTQTPKHLITATGQRVTLRCSPRSGDLSVYWYQQSLDQGLQFLIQYYNGEERAKGNILERFSAQQFPDLHSELNLSSLELGDSALYFCASSVGGGWAGTDTQYFGPGTRLTVL.

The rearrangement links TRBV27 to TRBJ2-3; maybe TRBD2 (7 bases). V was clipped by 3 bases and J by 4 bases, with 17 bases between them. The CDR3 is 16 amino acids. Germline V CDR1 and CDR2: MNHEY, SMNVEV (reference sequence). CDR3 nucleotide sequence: TGTGCCAGCAGTTTGGGGGGGCTCAAGCCGTCAGATACGCAGTATTTT. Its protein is CASSLGGLKPSDTQYF.